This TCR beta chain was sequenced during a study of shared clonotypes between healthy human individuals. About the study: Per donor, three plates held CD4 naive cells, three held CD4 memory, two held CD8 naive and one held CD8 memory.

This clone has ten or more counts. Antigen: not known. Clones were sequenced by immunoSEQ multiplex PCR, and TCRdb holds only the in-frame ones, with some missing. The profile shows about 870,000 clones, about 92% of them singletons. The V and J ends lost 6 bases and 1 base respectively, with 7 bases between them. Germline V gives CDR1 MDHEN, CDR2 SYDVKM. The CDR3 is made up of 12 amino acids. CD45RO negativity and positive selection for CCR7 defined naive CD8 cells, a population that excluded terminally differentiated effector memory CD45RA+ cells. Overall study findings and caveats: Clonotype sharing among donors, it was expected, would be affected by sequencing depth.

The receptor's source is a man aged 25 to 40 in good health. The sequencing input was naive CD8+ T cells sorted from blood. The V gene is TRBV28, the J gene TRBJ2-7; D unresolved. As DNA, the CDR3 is TGTGCCAGCAGGGCACCATCCTACGAGCAGTACTTC. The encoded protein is CASRAPSYEQYF.